Below, 27 T cell receptor beta chains from the same sample are listed, as sequenced in a study of blood T cell repertoires in COVID-19. Profiled with immunoSEQ multiplex PCR; TCRdb holds only in-frame clones, not every one. This table has about 28,000 clones, 85% to 95% appearing once. The specimen sequenced was peripheral blood. The receptor source for this set is a woman in her sixties or seventies with COVID-19, enrolled during active disease.

This chain uses TRBV7-2 with TRBJ1-5; maybe TRBD1 (5 bases). The CDR3 length is 13 residues. From germline, CDR1 is SGHTA and CDR2 FQGNSA. V gave up 4 bases and J gave up 7 bases, with 11 bases separating them. The CDR3 protein is CASSYDRDQPQHF. The CDR3 DNA is TGTGCCAGCAGCTACGACAGAGACCAGCCCCAGCATTTT.

V gene TRBV25-1 combines with J gene TRBJ2-2; no clear D gene. The CDR3 runs to 11 residues. The germline V gene has CDR1 MGHDK and CDR2 SYGVNS. Trimming left V 6 bases short and J 8 bases short, with 7 bases between. DNA of the CDR3: TGTGCCAGCAGGAGATTAGGGGAGCTGTTTTTT. Translation gives CASRRLGELFF.

V usage is TRBV29-1 and J usage is TRBJ1-1; D may be TRBD1 (5 bases). CDR1 is SQVTM, CDR2 ANQGSEA, per germline. The CDR3 is 11 residues long. V lost 3 bases and J lost 4, with 6 bases in between. The CDR3 reads CSVDGGTEAFF. The CDR3 coding sequence is TGCAGCGTTGACGGGGGCACTGAAGCTTTCTTT. Full variable domain (remainder filled in from reference TRBV29-1 and TRBJ1-1): SAVISQKPSRDICQRGTSLTIQCQVDSQVTMMFWYRQQPGQSLTLIATANQGSEATYESGFVIDKFPISRPNLTFSTLTVSNMSPEDSSIYLCSVDGGTEAFFGQGTRLTVV.

The table lists this clone with a count of one. The chain links TRBV2 to TRBJ2-7; D gene ambiguous. This CDR3 region has 14 residues. With 3 bases removed from V and 0 bases from J, the gap between germline ends came to 9 bases. Germline CDR1 SNHLY, CDR2 FYNNEI. In nucleotides, the CDR3 is TGTGCCAGCAGTGAGTTCAAGAGCTCCTACGAGCAGTACTTC. Its translation: CASSEFKSSYEQYF. The full variable domain, in which reference TRBV2 and TRBJ2-7 provide the parts outside the CDR3, is EPEVTQTPSHQVTQMGQEVILRCVPISNHLYFYWYRQILGQKVEFLVSFYNNEISEKSEIFDDQFSVERPDGSNFTLKIRSTKLEDSAMYFCASSEFKSSYEQYFGPGTRLTVT.

The rearrangement links TRBV2 to TRBJ2-1; D possibly corresponds to TRBD1 (5 bases). The CDR3 extends over 15 amino acids. Trimming left V 3 bases short and J 0 bases short, with 9 bases between. CDR1 and CDR2 from the germline V gene are SNHLY and FYNNEI. The CDR3 DNA follows: TGTGCCAGCAGTGATCAGGGAAGCTCCTACAATGAGCAGTTCTTC. This codes for CASSDQGSSYNEQFF.

The chain employs TRBV7-3 and TRBJ2-2; no clear D. V lost 3 bases and J lost 5, with 16 bases in between. Germline CDR1 is SGHTA and CDR2 is FQGTGA. The CDR3 extends over 16 amino acids. The CDR3 DNA reads TGTGCCAGCAGCTTTAAGGTGAGGCCGATGACCGGGGAGCTGTTTTTT. This encodes CASSFKVRPMTGELFF. Filled out from reference TRBV7-3 and TRBJ2-2, the complete variable domain reads GAGVSQTPSNKVTEKGKYVELRCDPISGHTALYWYRQSLGQGPEFLIYFQGTGAADDSGLPNDRFFAVRPEGSVSTLKIQRTERGDSAVYLCASSFKVRPMTGELFFGEGSRLTVL.

This rearrangement joins TRBV12-3 or TRBV12-4 to TRBJ1-1, with a weak D call TRBD1 (5 bases). Trimming stripped 6 bases from V and 11 bases from J, with 13 bases between. This CDR3 has 11 amino acids. CDR3 sequence reads: CASRSRAGAFF. As DNA, the CDR3 is TGTGCCAGCAGAAGCAGGGCAGGGGCTTTCTTT.

The rearrangement joins TRBV7-9 to TRBJ2-7, with 7 positions matching TRBD2. J lost 7 bases, V lost 3 bases, and 15 bases had no gene match. The CDR3 consists of 16 residues. The germline gives CDR1 SEHNR, CDR2 FQNEAQ (reference sequence). Here the CDR3 DNA reads TGTGCCAGCAGCTTCGGGGGTGACGGGAGGATGGGTGAGCAGTACTTC. This sequence encodes CASSFGGDGRMGEQYF.

J is TRBJ1-6 and V is TRBV7-9; TRBD1 is a possible D gene (5 bases). The length of the CDR3 is 15 residues. Germline loops: CDR1 SEHNR, CDR2 FQNEAQ (reference sequence). The V end was cut by 5 bases, the J end by 7 bases, with 15 bases between. CDR3 region: CASSLTGGANSPLHF. CDR3 sequence (DNA): TGTGCCAGCAGCCTTACGGGTGGGGCAAATTCACCCCTCCACTTT.

This clone was picked up a small number of times. The rearrangement uses TRBV7-2 and TRBJ2-7; 9 bases are a match to TRBD2. CDR1 is SGHTA and CDR2 is FQGNSA in the germline V gene. The J segment lost 4 bases and the V segment lost 0 bases, leaving 4 bases of the junction unmatched. This CDR3 region has 15 residues. CDR3 coding DNA: TGTGCCAGCAGCTTAGCCGGACTAGCGAGTTACGAGCAGTACTTC. It encodes CASSLAGLASYEQYF.

V and J are TRBV12-3 or TRBV12-4 and TRBJ2-7; D may be TRBD2 (6 bases). This CDR3 has 13 residues. Deletions cut 3 bases from V and 6 bases from J, with 12 bases between. CDR3 region: CASSFGTLGEQYF. In nucleotides, the CDR3 is TGTGCCAGCAGTTTTGGGACTTTAGGCGAGCAGTACTTC.

The chain joins TRBV19 to TRBJ2-3, with 12 bases lining up with TRBD2. This CDR3 comprises 15 residues. Trimming removed 4 bases from V and 6 bases from J; junction bases left unmatched: 5. Germline V gene lookup returns CDR1 LNHDA and CDR2 SQIVND (reference sequence). The CDR3 protein is CASSRLAGAGDTQYF. Here the CDR3 DNA reads TGTGCCAGTAGTAGACTAGCGGGAGCAGGTGATACGCAGTATTTT.

The chain combines TRBV6-2 or TRBV6-3 with TRBJ2-7; no clear D gene. From germline, CDR1 is MNHEY and CDR2 SVGEGT. This CDR3 region has 11 residues. Trimming took 0 bases from V and 7 from J, leaving 4 bases between them. CDR3: CASSYSEEQYF. CDR3 DNA: TGTGCCAGCAGTTACTCGGAGGAGCAGTACTTC.

V usage is TRBV7-9 and J usage is TRBJ1-3; D is ambiguous. V was shortened by 1 base and J by 6 bases, with 10 bases between the two germline ends. In germline, CDR1 is SEHNR, CDR2 FQNEAQ (reference sequence). This CDR3 is 14 amino acids long. This CDR3 is CASSLELIPNTIYF. In DNA form, the CDR3 reads TGTGCCAGCAGCTTAGAACTCATTCCAAACACCATATATTTT. Filled out from reference TRBV7-9 and TRBJ1-3, the complete variable domain reads DTGVSQNPRHKITKRGQNVTFRCDPISEHNRLYWYRQTLGQGPEFLTYFQNEAQLEKSRLLSDRFSAERPKGSFSTLEIQRTEQGDSAMYLCASSLELIPNTIYFGEGSWLTVV.

The genes are TRBV18 and TRBJ2-1; 8 bases agree with TRBD2. The CDR3 is 15 amino acids. Germline V gene lookup returns CDR1 KGHSH and CDR2 LQKENI. V gave up 1 base and J gave up 5 bases; unmatched junction bases: 4. CDR3 nucleotide sequence: TGTGCCAGCTCACCACTAGCGGGGCAAAACAATGAGCAGTTCTTC. It codes for CASSPLAGQNNEQFF.

The CDR3 spells CASSLLTGTNEKLFF. The DNA of the CDR3 is TGTGCCAGCAGCTTGCTTACAGGAACTAATGAAAAACTGTTTTTT. The chain combines TRBV5-5 with TRBJ1-4; a possible D gene is TRBD1 (5 bases). Trimming pared 1 base from V and 1 base from J, leaving 8 bases between. The CDR3 consists of 15 residues. Germline V CDR1 and CDR2: SGHKS, YYEKEE (reference sequence). The full variable domain, with the rest looked up from reference TRBV5-5 and TRBJ1-4, is DAGVTQSPTHLIKTRGQQVTLRCSPISGHKSVSWYQQVLGQGPQFIFQYYEKEERGRGNFPDRFSARQFPNYSSELNVNALLLGDSALYLCASSLLTGTNEKLFFGSGTQLSVL.

The chain combines TRBV14 with TRBJ1-4, with a weak D call TRBD1 (5 bases). Per germline, CDR1 SGHDN and CDR2 FVKESK. The CDR3 totals 18 residues. Trimming removed 2 bases from V and 3 bases from J, with 19 bases in between. The CDR3: CASSQTPGWGVANEKLFF. Here the CDR3 DNA reads TGTGCCAGCAGCCAAACCCCAGGTTGGGGGGTAGCTAATGAAAAACTGTTTTTT.

This chain links TRBV19 with TRBJ1-6; TRBD1 matches 9 bases. Unmatched junction bases numbered 10, after V lost 10 bases and J lost 6 bases. The CDR3 runs to 15 residues. Germline V lookup: CDR1 LNHDA, CDR2 SQIVND (reference sequence). CDR3 nucleotide sequence: TGTGCCACCTCACAGGGGGCGCGTCTTAATTCACCCCTCCACTTT. Amino acid sequence: CATSQGARLNSPLHF.

The rearrangement links TRBV10-3 to TRBJ2-2; 11 nucleotides align to TRBD2. The germline CDR1 and CDR2 sequences are ENHRY and SYGVKD. V was clipped by 7 bases and J by 7 bases; unmatched bases: 14. The CDR3 is 17 residues long. The CDR3 DNA is TGTGCCATCACTGACCGACTAGCGGGACGTAATGTCGGGGAGCTGTTTTTT. Translated: CAITDRLAGRNVGELFF.

J is TRBJ2-1 and V is TRBV29-1, with TRBD1 identical over 8 bases. Germline CDR1 and CDR2: SQVTM and ANQGSEA. The CDR3 extends over 14 amino acids. Trimming cost V 2 bases and J 7 bases; bases outside gene matches: 7. The CDR3 nucleotides are TGCAGCGTTGAAAGGGCTGGACAGGGAAATGAGCAGTTCTTC. Protein product: CSVERAGQGNEQFF.

The gene calls are TRBV30 and TRBJ2-1, with 9 bases identical to TRBD2. The length of the CDR3 is 13 residues. Trimming took 0 bases from V and 10 from J; bases not matched to a gene: 4. Per germline, CDR1 GTSNPN and CDR2 SVGIG (reference sequence). The CDR3 spells CAWSVASGTEQFF. CDR3 DNA sequence: TGTGCCTGGAGTGTAGCTAGCGGGACCGAGCAGTTCTTC.

The chain joins TRBV23-1 to TRBJ2-1; the match to TRBD2 covers 7 bases. TRBV23-1 falls under the ORF class, with uncertain function. Trimming cost V 5 bases and J 8 bases; bases outside gene matches: 15. There are 16 residues in the CDR3. The CDR3 region has the DNA TGCGCCAGCAGTGGAGCGGGAAGCGGCGCCGTTGATGAGCAGTTCTTC. Translated, it gives CASSGAGSGAVDEQFF.

V and J are TRBV10-1 and TRBJ2-7; possible D gene TRBD1, 6 bases. This CDR3 contains 13 residues. Germline CDR1 reads WNHNN; CDR2 reads SYGVQD (reference sequence). Deletions cut 3 bases from V and 3 bases from J, with 9 bases between. The CDR3 nucleotides are TGCGCCAGCAGTGACGGGACAAGCTACGAGCAGTACTTC. Translation gives CASSDGTSYEQYF.

Worth noting for this clone: An end of the junction does not agree with germline; a read error may underlie this. Other DNA sequences in this sample translate to the same CDR3. V gene TRBV7-2 combines with J gene TRBJ2-2; 8 positions match TRBD1. Germline values: CDR1 SGHTA, CDR2 FQGNSA. The CDR3 sequence is 16 residues long. The CDR3 region is CASSLFGQGNTGELFF. The CDR3 DNA follows: TGTGCCAGCAGCTTATTTGGACAGGGCAATACCGGGGAACTGTTTTTT.

The chain employs TRBV6-1 and TRBJ2-7; a possible D gene is TRBD1 (5 bases). The V gene's germline CDR1 is MNHNS and CDR2 SASEGT. The CDR3 is made up of 15 amino acids. V was cut by 2 bases and J by 4 bases, with 15 bases left in between. In DNA, the CDR3 is TGTGCCAGCAGTGAATACCCTGACAGTACATACGAGCAGTACTTC. Translating it yields CASSEYPDSTYEQYF.

The chain couples TRBV19 to TRBJ2-7; TRBD2 aligns across 7 bases. The CDR3 totals 14 residues. The ends lost 3 bases at V and 3 bases at J; junction bases unmatched: 5. Germline V gene lookup returns CDR1 LNHDA and CDR2 SQIVND (reference sequence). CDR3 in amino acids: CASSMVAGSYEQYF. In nucleotides, the CDR3 is TGTGCCAGTAGTATGGTAGCGGGTAGCTACGAGCAGTACTTC.

The CDR3, as DNA: TGTGCCAGCAGTCCCCCCCTGGGCTACCCCGAAAAACTGTTTTTT. Residues: CASSPPLGYPEKLFF. The gene calls are TRBV27 and TRBJ1-4; D unclear. Per germline, CDR1 MNHEY and CDR2 SMNVEV (reference sequence). V was trimmed by 5 bases and J by 8 bases, leaving 18 bases between them. CDR3 size: 15 residues.